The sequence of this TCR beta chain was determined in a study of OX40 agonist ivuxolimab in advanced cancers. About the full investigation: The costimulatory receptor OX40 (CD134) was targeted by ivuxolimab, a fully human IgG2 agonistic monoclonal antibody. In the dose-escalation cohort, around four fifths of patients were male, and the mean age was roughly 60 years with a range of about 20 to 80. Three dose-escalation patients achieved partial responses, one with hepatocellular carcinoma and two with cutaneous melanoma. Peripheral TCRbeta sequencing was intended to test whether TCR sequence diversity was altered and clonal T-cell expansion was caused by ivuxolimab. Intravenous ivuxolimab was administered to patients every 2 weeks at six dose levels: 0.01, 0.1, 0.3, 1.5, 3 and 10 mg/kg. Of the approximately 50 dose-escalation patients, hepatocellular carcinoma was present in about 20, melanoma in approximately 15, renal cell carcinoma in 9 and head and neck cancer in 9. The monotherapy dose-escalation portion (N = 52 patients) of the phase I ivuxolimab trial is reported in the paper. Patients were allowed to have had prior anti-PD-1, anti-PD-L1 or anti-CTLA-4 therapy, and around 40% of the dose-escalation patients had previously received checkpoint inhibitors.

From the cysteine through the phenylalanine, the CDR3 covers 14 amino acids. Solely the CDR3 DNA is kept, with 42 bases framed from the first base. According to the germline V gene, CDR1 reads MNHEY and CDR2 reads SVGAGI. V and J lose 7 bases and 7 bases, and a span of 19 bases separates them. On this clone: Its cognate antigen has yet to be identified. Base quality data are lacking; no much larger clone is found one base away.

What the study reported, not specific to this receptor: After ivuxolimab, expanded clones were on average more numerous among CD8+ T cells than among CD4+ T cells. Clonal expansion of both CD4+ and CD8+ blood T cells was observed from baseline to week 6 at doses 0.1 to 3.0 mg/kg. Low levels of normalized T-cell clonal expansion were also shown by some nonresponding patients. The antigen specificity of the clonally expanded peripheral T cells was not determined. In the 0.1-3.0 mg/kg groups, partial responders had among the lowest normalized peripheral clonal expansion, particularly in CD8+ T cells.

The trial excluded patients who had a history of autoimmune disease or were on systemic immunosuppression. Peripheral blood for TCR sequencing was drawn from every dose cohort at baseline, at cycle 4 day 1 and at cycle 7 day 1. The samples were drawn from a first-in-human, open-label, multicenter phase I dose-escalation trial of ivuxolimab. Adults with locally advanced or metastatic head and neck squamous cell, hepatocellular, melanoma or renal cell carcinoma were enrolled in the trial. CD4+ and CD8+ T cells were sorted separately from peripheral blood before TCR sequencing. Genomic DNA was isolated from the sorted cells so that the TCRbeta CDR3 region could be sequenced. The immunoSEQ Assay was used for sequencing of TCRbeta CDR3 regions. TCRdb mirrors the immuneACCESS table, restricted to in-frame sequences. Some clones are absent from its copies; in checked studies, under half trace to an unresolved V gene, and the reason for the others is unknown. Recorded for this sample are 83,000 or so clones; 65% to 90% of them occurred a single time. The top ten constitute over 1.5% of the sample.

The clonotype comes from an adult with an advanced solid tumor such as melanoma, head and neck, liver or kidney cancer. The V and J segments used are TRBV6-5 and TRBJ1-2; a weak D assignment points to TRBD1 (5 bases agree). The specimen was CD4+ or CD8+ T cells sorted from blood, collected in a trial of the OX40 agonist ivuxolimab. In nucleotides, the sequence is TGTGCCAGCATCCCCTCGGGGGTCTCAGGTGGCTACACCTTC. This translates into CASIPSGVSGGYTF.